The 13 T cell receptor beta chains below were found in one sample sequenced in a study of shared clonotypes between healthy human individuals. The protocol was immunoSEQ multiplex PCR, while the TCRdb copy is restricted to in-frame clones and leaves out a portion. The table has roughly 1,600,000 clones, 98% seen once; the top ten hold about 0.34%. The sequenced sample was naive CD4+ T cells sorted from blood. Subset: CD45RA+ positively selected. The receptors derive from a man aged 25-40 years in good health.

The CDR3 nucleotides are TGTGCCAGTAGTATAATAGGCGGGAGGACCGGGGAGCTGTTTTTT. It is translated as CASSIIGGRTGELFF. J is TRBJ2-2 and V is TRBV19, with 8 bases fitting TRBD2. Germline lookup yields CDR1 LNHDA and CDR2 SQIVND (reference sequence). The CDR3 totals 15 residues. V was clipped by 2 bases and J by 5 bases; unmatched bases: 4.

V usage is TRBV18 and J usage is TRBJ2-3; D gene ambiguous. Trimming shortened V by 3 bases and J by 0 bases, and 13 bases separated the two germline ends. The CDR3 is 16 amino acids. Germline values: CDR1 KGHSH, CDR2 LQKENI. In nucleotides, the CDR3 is TGTGCCAGCTCACCGGTAGACCGGCCTAGCACAGATACGCAGTATTTT. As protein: CASSPVDRPSTDTQYF. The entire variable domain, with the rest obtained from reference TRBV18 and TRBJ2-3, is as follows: NAGVMQNPRHLVRRRGQEARLRCSPMKGHSHVYWYRQLPEEGLKFMVYLQKENIIDESGMPKERFSAEFPKEGPSILRIQQVVRGDSAAYFCASSPVDRPSTDTQYFGPGTRLTVL.

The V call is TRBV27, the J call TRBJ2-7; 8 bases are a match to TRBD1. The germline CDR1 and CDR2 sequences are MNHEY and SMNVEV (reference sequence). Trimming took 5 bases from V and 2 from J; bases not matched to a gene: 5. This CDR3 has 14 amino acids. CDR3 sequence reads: CASSKTGDTYEQYF. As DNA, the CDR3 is TGTGCCAGCAGTAAGACAGGGGATACCTACGAGCAGTACTTC.

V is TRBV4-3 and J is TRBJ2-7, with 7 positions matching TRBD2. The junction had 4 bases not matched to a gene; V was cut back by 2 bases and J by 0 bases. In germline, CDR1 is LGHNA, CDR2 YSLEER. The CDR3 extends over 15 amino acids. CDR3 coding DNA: TGCGCCAGCAGCCAATTAAGCGGGGCCTCCTACGAGCAGTACTTC. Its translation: CASSQLSGASYEQYF.

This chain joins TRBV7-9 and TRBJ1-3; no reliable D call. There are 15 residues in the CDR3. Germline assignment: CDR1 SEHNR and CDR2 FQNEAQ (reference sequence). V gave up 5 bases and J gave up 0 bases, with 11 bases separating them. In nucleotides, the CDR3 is TGTGCCAGCAGCCTAGACGGTCGCTCTGGAAACACCATATATTTT. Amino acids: CASSLDGRSGNTIYF. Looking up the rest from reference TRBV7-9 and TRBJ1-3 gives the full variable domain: DTGVSQNPRHKITKRGQNVTFRCDPISEHNRLYWYRQTLGQGPEFLTYFQNEAQLEKSRLLSDRFSAERPKGSFSTLEIQRTEQGDSAMYLCASSLDGRSGNTIYFGEGSWLTVV.

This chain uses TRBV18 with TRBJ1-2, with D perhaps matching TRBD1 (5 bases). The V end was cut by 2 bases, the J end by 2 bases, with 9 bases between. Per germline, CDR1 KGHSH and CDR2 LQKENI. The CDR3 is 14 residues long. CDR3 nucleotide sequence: TGTGCCAGCTCACCAGACAGAAAGAACTATGGCTACACCTTC. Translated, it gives CASSPDRKNYGYTF.

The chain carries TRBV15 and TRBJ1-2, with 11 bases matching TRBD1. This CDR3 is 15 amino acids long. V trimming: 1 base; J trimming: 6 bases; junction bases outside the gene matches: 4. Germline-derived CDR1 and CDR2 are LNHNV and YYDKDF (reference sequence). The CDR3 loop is CATSRAGTGGNGYTF. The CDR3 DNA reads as TGTGCCACCAGCAGAGCTGGGACAGGGGGTAATGGCTACACCTTC.

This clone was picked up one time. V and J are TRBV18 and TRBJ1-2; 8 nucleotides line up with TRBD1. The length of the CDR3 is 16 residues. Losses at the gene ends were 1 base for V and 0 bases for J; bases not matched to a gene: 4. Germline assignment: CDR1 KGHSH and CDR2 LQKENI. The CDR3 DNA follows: TGTGCCAGCTCACCACTAACAGGGGGTGCTAACTATGGCTACACCTTC. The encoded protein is CASSPLTGGANYGYTF.

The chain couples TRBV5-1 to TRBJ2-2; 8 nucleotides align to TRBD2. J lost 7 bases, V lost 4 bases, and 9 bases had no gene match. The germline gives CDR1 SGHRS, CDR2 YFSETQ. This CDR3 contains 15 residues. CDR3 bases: TGCGCCAGCAGCCGGCAACTAGCGGAAGACGGGGAGCTGTTTTTT. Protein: CASSRQLAEDGELFF.

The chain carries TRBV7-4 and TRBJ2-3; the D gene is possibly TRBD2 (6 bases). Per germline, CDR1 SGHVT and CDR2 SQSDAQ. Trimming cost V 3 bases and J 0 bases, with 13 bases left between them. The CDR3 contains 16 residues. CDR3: CASSFRRAPSTDTQYF. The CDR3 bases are TGTGCCAGCAGCTTTCGGAGGGCCCCTAGCACAGATACGCAGTATTTT.

The DNA for the CDR3 is TGTGCCACCAGCAGAGACAGGGCATTTGCTCAATACAATGAGCAGTTCTTC. It encodes CATSRDRAFAQYNEQFF. The chain has TRBV15 and TRBJ2-1; a possible D gene is TRBD1 (5 bases). V lost 0 bases, J lost 4 bases, and 16 bases lay in between. The germline CDR1 and CDR2 sequences are LNHNV and YYDKDF (reference sequence). The CDR3 runs 17 residues.

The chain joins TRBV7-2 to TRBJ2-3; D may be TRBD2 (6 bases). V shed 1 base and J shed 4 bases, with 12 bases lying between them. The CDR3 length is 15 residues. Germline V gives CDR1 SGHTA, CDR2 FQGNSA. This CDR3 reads CASSLVRELADTQYF. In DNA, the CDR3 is TGTGCCAGCAGCTTAGTCCGGGAGCTCGCAGATACGCAGTATTTT. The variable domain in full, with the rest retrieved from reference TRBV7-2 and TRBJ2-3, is GAGVSQSPSNKVTEKGKDVELRCDPISGHTALYWYRQSLGQGLEFLIYFQGNSAPDKSGLPSDRFSAERTGGSVSTLTIQRTQQEDSAVYLCASSLVRELADTQYFGPGTRLTVL.

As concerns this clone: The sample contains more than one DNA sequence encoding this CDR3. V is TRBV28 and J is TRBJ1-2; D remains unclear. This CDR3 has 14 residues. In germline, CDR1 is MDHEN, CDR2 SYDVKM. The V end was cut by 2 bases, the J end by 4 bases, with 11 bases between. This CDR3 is CASSLGGRSYGYTF. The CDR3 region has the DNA TGTGCCAGCAGTTTAGGTGGGCGGAGCTATGGCTACACCTTC.